The 20 T cell receptor beta chains below come from one sample, sequenced in a study of T cell responses to AZD1222 COVID-19 vaccine. The method was immunoSEQ multiplex PCR; TCRdb's version includes in-frame clones alone and lacks a portion of them. Among some 130,000 clones listed, roughly 90% were seen once. The specimen was peripheral blood, collected on day 0 of AZD1222 vaccination. These receptors originate from an adult in good health.

CDR3 DNA: TGTGCCAGCAGTTTACGGGGGGACAGCATTTACGAGCAGTACTTC. Its protein product is CASSLRGDSIYEQYF. This chain links TRBV27 with TRBJ2-7; either TRBD1 or TRBD2 may supply D (7 bases each). Trimming removed 2 bases at V and 4 bases at J, with 15 bases between. CDR1 and CDR2 (germline): MNHEY, SMNVEV (reference sequence). The CDR3 is 15 amino acids.

This clone has a single count. This rearrangement joins TRBV28 to TRBJ2-1; 9 bases map to TRBD1. Germline CDR1 MDHEN, CDR2 SYDVKM. V lost 6 bases to trimming and J lost 7 bases; unmatched junction nucleotides: 13. This CDR3 contains 16 residues. DNA for the CDR3: TGTGCCAGCAGGGGCGGCCGGGACAGGGATCGGAATGAGCAGTTCTTC. It translates to CASRGGRDRDRNEQFF.

The chain's CDR3 is CASSLETYELAGGQPDTQYF. In nucleotides, the CDR3 is TGTGCCAGCAGCTTAGAGACTTATGAGTTAGCGGGGGGGCAACCAGATACGCAGTATTTT. The chain combines TRBV13 with TRBJ2-3, with 11 bases lining up with TRBD2. The germline CDR1 and CDR2 sequences are PRHDT and FYEKMQ (reference sequence). V shed 1 base, J shed 4 bases, and the junction held 16 bases outside the gene matches. The CDR3 extends over 20 amino acids.

The genes are TRBV7-9 and TRBJ2-7, with 9 positions matching TRBD1. Germline assignment: CDR1 SEHNR and CDR2 FQNEAQ (reference sequence). CDR3 length: 16 residues. Losses at the gene ends were 4 bases for V and 5 bases for J; bases not matched to a gene: 12. In nucleotides, the CDR3 is TGTGCCAGCAGCTCAACCACGGGACAGGGTTTTAACGAGCAGTACTTC. Its translation is CASSSTTGQGFNEQYF. The variable domain in full, with the rest retrieved from reference TRBV7-9 and TRBJ2-7, is DTGVSQNPRHKITKRGQNVTFRCDPISEHNRLYWYRQTLGQGPEFLTYFQNEAQLEKSRLLSDRFSAERPKGSFSTLEIQRTEQGDSAMYLCASSSTTGQGFNEQYFGPGTRLTVT.

The CDR3 loop reads CATGERMNTEAFF. DNA for the CDR3: TGTGCCACCGGGGAACGAATGAACACTGAAGCTTTCTTT. The chain couples TRBV19 to TRBJ1-1; D not resolved. Trimming cost V 10 bases and J 0 bases, with 12 bases left between them. The germline CDR1 and CDR2 sequences are LNHDA and SQIVND (reference sequence). This CDR3 contains 13 residues.

This sequence joins TRBV5-1 and TRBJ2-3; D remains ambiguous. Germline CDR1 SGHRS, CDR2 YFSETQ. V lost 3 bases to trimming and J lost 6 bases, with 11 bases between them. The CDR3 loop spans 13 amino acids. CDR3 residues: CASSWALVDTQYF. The CDR3 bases are TGCGCCAGCAGCTGGGCCCTAGTGGATACGCAGTATTTT.

This chain uses TRBV7-2 with TRBJ2-1; D remains ambiguous. The germline V and J ends were trimmed by 6 bases and 0 bases, with 12 bases remaining between them. This CDR3 spans 15 amino acids. Looked up from germline, CDR1 is SGHTA and CDR2 is FQGNSA. CDR3 sequence reads: CASRQERSSYNEQFF. The DNA for the CDR3 is TGTGCCAGCAGACAAGAGAGGAGCTCCTACAATGAGCAGTTCTTC.

The chain couples TRBV5-1 to TRBJ2-5, with 15 bases fitting TRBD2. Per germline, CDR1 SGHRS and CDR2 YFSETQ. The CDR3 length is 19 residues. The J segment lost 1 base and the V segment lost 4 bases, leaving 11 bases of the junction unmatched. The CDR3 region is CASSPGGTSGRRFQETQYF. CDR3 nucleotides: TGCGCCAGCAGCCCGGGGGGGACTAGCGGGAGGCGATTCCAAGAGACCCAGTACTTC.

The genes are TRBV23-1 and TRBJ2-3; 9 bases align to TRBD2. TRBV23-1 is given ORF status, its function remaining uncertain. This CDR3 has 16 residues. Trimming removed 1 base from V and 4 bases from J; junction bases left unmatched: 6. The CDR3 sequence: CASSQLGGGAPDTQYF. The DNA for the CDR3 is TGCGCCAGCAGTCAATTGGGCGGGGGGGCCCCAGATACGCAGTATTTT.

The rearrangement uses TRBV11-3 and TRBJ2-7; 13 bases are shared with TRBD2. The CDR3 is 15 amino acids. Per the germline V gene, CDR1 is SGHNT and CDR2 is YENEEA. The V and J ends lost 4 bases and 3 bases, in that order; junction bases with no gene match: 3. The CDR3 sequence: CASSSRTSGSYEQYF. Here the CDR3 DNA reads TGTGCCAGCAGCTCGCGGACTAGCGGGAGCTACGAGCAGTACTTC.

This sequence joins TRBV9 and TRBJ1-1; D unclear. The CDR3 is 14 residues long. The V gene lost 0 bases and the J gene lost 1 base, with 7 bases spanning the gap. Germline values: CDR1 SGDLS, CDR2 YYNGEE. For the CDR3, the DNA is TGTGCCAGCAGCGTAGGATGGGGGAACACTGAAGCTTTCTTT. Translating it yields CASSVGWGNTEAFF.

V gene TRBV5-4 combines with J gene TRBJ2-7; D possibly corresponds to TRBD1 (6 bases). Trimming left V 1 base short and J 7 bases short, with 9 bases between. The CDR3 is 12 residues long. Germline values: CDR1 SGHNT, CDR2 YYREEE (reference sequence). CDR3 sequence: CASSLTGREQYF. As DNA, the CDR3 is TGTGCCAGCAGCTTGACAGGGCGGGAGCAGTACTTC.

The chain carries TRBV5-6 and TRBJ2-3; no clear D. Germline V gives CDR1 SGHDT, CDR2 YYEEEE. CDR3 length equals 13 residues. V was cut by 0 bases and J by 2 bases, with 4 bases left in between. The CDR3 DNA reads as TGTGCCAGCAGCTTGGGGGACACAGATACGCAGTATTTT. Translating gives CASSLGDTDTQYF.

V and J are TRBV9 and TRBJ2-3; D is unresolved. Germline CDR1 SGDLS, CDR2 YYNGEE. The V and J ends lost 3 bases and 0 bases respectively, with 11 bases between them. The CDR3 spans 15 residues. The CDR3 spells CASSASDHSTDTQYF. The CDR3 DNA follows: TGTGCCAGCAGCGCCTCGGACCATAGCACAGATACGCAGTATTTT.

This chain's CDR3 is CASSTKRQGNSPLHF. As DNA, the CDR3 is TGCGCCAGCAGCACCAAAAGACAGGGGAATTCACCCCTCCACTTT. V usage is TRBV4-3 and J usage is TRBJ1-6; 8 bases fit TRBD1. Germline V gives CDR1 LGHNA, CDR2 YSLEER. J lost 7 bases, V lost 5 bases, and 7 bases had no gene match. The CDR3 spans 15 residues.

The chain recombines TRBV28 with TRBJ1-4; TRBD1 agrees at 7 bases. CDR1 MDHEN and CDR2 SYDVKM come from the germline V gene. This CDR3 is 15 amino acids long. V shed 5 bases and J 2 bases; nucleotides not matched to a gene: 5. Written as DNA, the CDR3 is TGTGCCAGCAGTCCCCCGACAGGGACTAATGAAAAACTGTTTTTT. Translating it yields CASSPPTGTNEKLFF.

CDR3 sequence: CASSYSASGRSYNEQFF. The CDR3 nucleotides read TGTGCCAGCAGCTATTCCGCTAGCGGGAGATCCTACAATGAGCAGTTCTTC. The rearrangement uses TRBV11-2 and TRBJ2-1; TRBD2 matches at 10 bases. The germline gives CDR1 SGHAT, CDR2 FQNNGV. This CDR3 region has 17 residues. The J segment lost 1 base and the V segment lost 4 bases, leaving 7 bases of the junction unmatched. Full variable domain (outside the CDR3, taken from reference TRBV11-2 and TRBJ2-1): EAGVAQSPRYKIIEKRQSVAFWCNPISGHATLYWYQQILGQGPKLLIQFQNNGVVDDSQLPKDRFSAERLKGVDSTLKIQPAKLEDSAVYLCASSYSASGRSYNEQFFGPGTRLTVL.

The chain carries TRBV12-5 and TRBJ2-7; no reliable D call. This CDR3 has 11 amino acids. Germline-derived CDR1 and CDR2 are LGHNT and FRNRAP. The V gene lost 6 bases and the J gene lost 3 bases, with 6 bases spanning the gap. The CDR3 is CASGGVYEQYF. The CDR3 region has the DNA TGTGCTAGTGGCGGCGTCTACGAGCAGTACTTC. The complete variable domain, with remaining parts taken from reference TRBV12-5 and TRBJ2-7, reads DARVTQTPRHKVTEMGQEVTMRCQPILGHNTVFWYRQTMMQGLELLAYFRNRAPLDDSGMPKDRFSAEMPDATLATLKIQPSEPRDSAVYFCASGGVYEQYFGPGTRLTVT.

This clone was detected only a few times. V and J are TRBV6-4 and TRBJ2-5; possible D gene TRBD1, 7 bases. CDR1 is MRHNA and CDR2 is SNTAGT in the germline V gene. Trimming shortened V by 9 bases and J by 4 bases, and 15 bases separated the two germline ends. The CDR3 runs to 13 residues. The CDR3 here is CASSRQGGETQYF. CDR3 bases: TGTGCCAGTTCGCGACAGGGAGGAGAGACCCAGTACTTC.

This clone has just one count. The chain combines TRBV28 with TRBJ2-1, with 12 bases identical to TRBD2. Germline loops: CDR1 MDHEN, CDR2 SYDVKM. V dropped 5 bases and J dropped 9; count of bases not matched to a gene: 5. This CDR3 has 14 amino acids. CDR3 nucleotides: TGTGCCAGCAGTCCAAGGACTAGCGGGGTTGAGCAGTTCTTC. Its translation is CASSPRTSGVEQFF.